This section outlines one T cell receptor (beta chain) sequence together with its context. TCRdb's copy holds only in-frame clones and misses some; the assay was immunoSEQ multiplex PCR. The sample includes 350,000 to 400,000 clones, 85% to 90% seen only once; the top ten take 0.95% to 1.1%. The sample belongs to a study of blood T cell repertoires in COVID-19. The wider study: Sites in the United States, Italy and Spain provided acute and convalescent COVID-19 samples.

Trimming removed 10 bases at V and 1 base at J, with 19 bases between. Looked up from germline, CDR1 is MDHEN and CDR2 is SYDVKM. The CDR3 length is 15 residues. Participants spanned ages about 18 to 90 years and resided in 20 to 30 US areas. J is TRBJ1-2 and V is TRBV28; tentative D call: TRBD1 (5 bases). The receptor was isolated from a man aged 18-30 years who had recovered from COVID-19. Source material: PBMCs or T cells enriched from blood (not recorded which). The CDR3, as DNA: TGTGCCATCATGCCGGGGGGGTCCTTTAACTATGGCTACACCTTC. Its translation is CAIMPGGSFNYGYTF.